Listed below are T cell receptor beta chains from one sample, sequenced in a study of blood T cell repertoires in COVID-19. TCRdb keeps only in-frame clones here, not all; method: immunoSEQ multiplex PCR. The sample consists of about 50,000 clones, more than 80% of them appearing once. The sequencing sample was made of peripheral blood. The receptors derive from a man in his forties with acute or convalescent COVID-19. Both conserved end residues are trimmed from each CDR3.

CDR3 protein: ASSRTDRDGNTIY; J gene: TRBJ1-3; V gene: TRBV3-1/TRBV3-2
CDR3 protein: ASSLLAGGNYSNQPQH; J gene: TRBJ1-5; V gene: TRBV11-3
CDR3 protein: ASSAMQPSWEGYT; J gene: TRBJ1-2; V gene: TRBV19
CDR3 protein: ASSPPRGTGELF; J gene: TRBJ2-2; V gene: TRBV18
CDR3 protein: ASSVPSGGALDTQY; J gene: TRBJ2-3; V gene: TRBV5-1
CDR3 protein: ASRGLAPYNEQF; J gene: TRBJ2-1; V gene: TRBV3-1/TRBV3-2
CDR3 protein: ASSLWRGLAKNIQY; J gene: TRBJ2-4; V gene: TRBV5-6
CDR3 protein: ASSDQDRGPAEAF; J gene: TRBJ1-1; V gene: TRBV19
CDR3 protein: ASCKGDSPLH; J gene: TRBJ1-6; V gene: TRBV12-3/TRBV12-4
CDR3 protein: ASSFSGNEQF; J gene: TRBJ2-1; V gene: TRBV5-1
CDR3 protein: ASSLAVQAQDTQY; J gene: TRBJ2-3; V gene: TRBV5-1
CDR3 protein: ASSPITSAGGWYNEQF; J gene: TRBJ2-1; V gene: TRBV27